The 5 T cell receptor beta chains in this list originate from one sample, sequenced in a study of shared clonotypes between healthy human individuals. The naive CD8 fraction comprised CD45RO-negative cells positively selected for CCR7 and excluded terminally differentiated effector memory CD45RA+ cells. TCRdb's copy holds only in-frame clones and misses some; the assay was immunoSEQ multiplex PCR. This sample has around 640,000 clones; about 96% occur once, and the top ten carry about 0.12%. The sequencing input was naive CD8+ T cells sorted from blood. Receptors originate from a woman aged 30 to 39 in good health.

The rearrangement links TRBV7-2 to TRBJ1-2; D call uncertain. From germline, CDR1 is SGHTA and CDR2 FQGNSA. This CDR3 comprises 11 residues. Deletions cut 2 bases from V and 13 bases from J, with 11 bases between. CDR3 loop: CASSLSPASTF. In DNA form, the CDR3 reads TGTGCCAGCAGCTTATCGCCGGCGAGCACCTTC.

J is TRBJ2-7 and V is TRBV9; the match to TRBD2 covers 10 bases. CDR3 length equals 16 residues. Trimming took 3 bases from V and 2 from J; bases not matched to a gene: 8. CDR1 and CDR2 (germline): SGDLS, YYNGEE. CDR3 sequence (DNA): TGTGCCAGCAGCGGAAGTCAGGGACTAGCGACCTACGAGCAGTACTTC. This gives the protein CASSGSQGLATYEQYF. Variable domain in full (rest from reference TRBV9 and TRBJ2-7): DSGVTQTPKHLITATGQRVTLRCSPRSGDLSVYWYQQSLDQGLQFLIQYYNGEERAKGNILERFSAQQFPDLHSELNLSSLELGDSALYFCASSGSQGLATYEQYFGPGTRLTVT.

The chain joins TRBV19 to TRBJ1-5; TRBD1 might be the D (6 bases). The CDR3 is made up of 17 amino acids. Germline CDR1 LNHDA, CDR2 SQIVND (reference sequence). Trimming took off 3 bases at V and 0 bases at J, with 15 bases between the two ends. CDR3 region: CASSMTDSFYSNQPQHF. In DNA form, the CDR3 reads TGTGCCAGTAGTATGACGGACAGCTTTTATAGCAATCAGCCCCAGCATTTT.

This clone has a single count. V usage is TRBV6-5 and J usage is TRBJ2-3; no definite D call. This CDR3 has 11 amino acids. CDR1 is MNHEY, CDR2 SVGAGI, per germline. The V gene lost 8 bases and the J gene lost 6 bases, with 9 bases spanning the gap. This chain's CDR3 is CASGTLDTQYF. In DNA form, the CDR3 reads TGTGCCAGCGGAACCTTGGATACGCAGTATTTT.

This chain connects TRBV28 to TRBJ2-7; 7 bases are shared with TRBD1. This CDR3 comprises 16 residues. Germline loops: CDR1 MDHEN, CDR2 SYDVKM. After removal of 5 bases from V and 5 bases from J, the junction contained 15 bases not matched to a gene. The CDR3 DNA follows: TGTGCCAGCAGTCTCGGCCCCCAGACAGGGTGGGACGAGCAGTACTTC. Its protein is CASSLGPQTGWDEQYF.